A single sample is the source of the 26 T cell receptor beta chains below, sequenced in a study of cytomegalovirus exposure and HLA in healthy donors. 13 Jbeta primers and 60 Vbeta primers were used for the PCR. The table came from immunoSEQ multiplex PCR; TCRdb's copy has only in-frame clones and leaves some out. This table has about 83,000 clones, roughly 77% appearing once. Material: PBMCs. The source is a man in his fifties or sixties in good health and CMV-seronegative.

A remark on this clone: Other DNA variants within this sample encode the same CDR3. This chain joins TRBV9 and TRBJ1-1; weak D call: TRBD1 (5 bases). The CDR3 runs 13 residues. V gave up 0 bases and J gave up 5 bases, with 8 bases separating them. CDR1 SGDLS and CDR2 YYNGEE come from the germline V gene. CDR3 bases: TGTGCCAGCAGCGTAGCGGGGGATACTGAAGCTTTCTTT. Residues: CASSVAGDTEAFF.

The rearrangement joins TRBV9 to TRBJ1-1, with 9 bases matching TRBD1. The germline gives CDR1 SGDLS, CDR2 YYNGEE. V dropped 0 bases and J dropped 1; count of bases not matched to a gene: 10. The CDR3 length is 18 residues. CDR3: CASSVAGDRVWENTEAFF. The CDR3, as DNA: TGTGCCAGCAGCGTAGCTGGGGACAGGGTATGGGAGAACACTGAAGCTTTCTTT.

The J gene is TRBJ1-4, the V gene TRBV2, with 12 bases aligning to TRBD1. Trimming took 6 bases from V and 8 from J; bases not matched to a gene: 7. This CDR3 comprises 15 residues. In germline, CDR1 is SNHLY, CDR2 FYNNEI. CDR3 in amino acids: CASSDLGQGAEKLFF. The DNA for the CDR3 is TGTGCCAGCAGCGACTTGGGACAGGGGGCCGAAAAACTGTTTTTT.

This chain connects TRBV19 to TRBJ1-5, with D possibly being TRBD1 (6 bases). Germline V gene lookup returns CDR1 LNHDA and CDR2 SQIVND (reference sequence). Trimming took off 2 bases at V and 2 bases at J, with 16 bases between the two ends. The CDR3 runs to 17 residues. Here the CDR3 DNA reads TGTGCCAGTAGTATACCGACCTCAGGGGTTGGCAATCAGCCCCAGCATTTT. Its translation: CASSIPTSGVGNQPQHF.

The J gene is TRBJ1-6, the V gene TRBV6-1, with TRBD1 as a possible D gene (6 bases). CDR3 length equals 13 residues. V shed 6 bases and J shed 12 bases, with 15 bases lying between them. Germline CDR1 and CDR2: MNHNS and SASEGT. The CDR3 spells CASRQTGFVPLHF. Here the CDR3 DNA reads TGTGCCAGCAGACAAACAGGGTTCGTACCCCTCCACTTT.

The chain combines TRBV19 with TRBJ2-1; 8 nucleotides align to TRBD2. The CDR3 has 15 residues. Germline V gene lookup returns CDR1 LNHDA and CDR2 SQIVND (reference sequence). V gave up 1 base and J gave up 5 bases; unmatched junction bases: 4. The CDR3 loop is CASSIVSGVNNEQFF. As DNA, the CDR3 is TGTGCCAGTAGTATAGTTAGCGGGGTCAACAATGAGCAGTTCTTC.

This clone was observed once. V usage is TRBV7-3 and J usage is TRBJ2-1; TRBD2 matches at 9 bases. Trimming at V came to 5 bases and at J to 7 bases, leaving 9 bases not matched to a gene. CDR1 and CDR2 (germline): SGHTA, FQGTGA. This CDR3 contains 15 residues. The CDR3 sequence is CASSPGRGGKNEQFF. DNA for the CDR3: TGTGCCAGCAGCCCGGGGCGGGGGGGCAAAAATGAGCAGTTCTTC.

The genes are TRBV6-4 and TRBJ1-1, with 8 bases fitting TRBD1. The germline V gene has CDR1 MRHNA and CDR2 SNTAGT. The CDR3 has 13 residues. Trimming took 0 bases from V and 6 from J; bases not matched to a gene: 0. CDR3: CASSDSDRAEAFF. Written as DNA, the CDR3 is TGTGCCAGCAGTGACTCGGACAGGGCTGAAGCTTTCTTT.

This chain connects TRBV28 to TRBJ2-5; possibly TRBD1 for D (6 bases). The CDR3 is 15 amino acids. Germline V gene data show CDR1 as MDHEN and CDR2 as SYDVKM. Trimming left V 1 base short and J 7 bases short, with 16 bases between. In nucleotides, the CDR3 is TGTGCCAGCAGTTTATCCTCCCGGGACACAGGGACCCAGTACTTC. Its translation: CASSLSSRDTGTQYF.

The chain joins TRBV29-1 to TRBJ1-1, with 7 bases identical to TRBD1. V dropped 4 bases and J dropped 4; count of bases not matched to a gene: 9. The CDR3 runs to 14 residues. Germline V gives CDR1 SQVTM, CDR2 ANQGSEA. In nucleotides, the CDR3 is TGCAGCGTTGCCACACCTAAGGGGGCCACTGAAGCTTTCTTT. This encodes CSVATPKGATEAFF.

This sequence joins TRBV30 and TRBJ1-2, with 9 positions matching TRBD1. This CDR3 has 14 amino acids. Germline values: CDR1 GTSNPN, CDR2 SVGIG (reference sequence). J was trimmed by 5 bases and V by 3 bases; bases with no gene match: 7. In nucleotides, the CDR3 is TGTGCCTGGAGCTGGGGACAGGGAGGGTATGGCTACACCTTC. Residues: CAWSWGQGGYGYTF.

This chain links TRBV5-1 with TRBJ1-2; D might be TRBD1 (6 bases). V was cut by 4 bases and J by 4 bases, with 14 bases left in between. This CDR3 is built from 14 residues. Germline lookup yields CDR1 SGHRS and CDR2 YFSETQ. The CDR3 loop is CASSVRQESYGYTF. As DNA, the CDR3 is TGCGCCAGCAGCGTAAGACAGGAATCCTATGGCTACACCTTC.

This rearrangement joins TRBV5-6 to TRBJ1-4; D is possibly TRBD1 (6 bases). Trimming pared 4 bases from V and 7 bases from J, leaving 26 bases between. The CDR3 sequence is 18 residues long. CDR1 SGHDT and CDR2 YYEEEE come from the germline V gene. CDR3 coding DNA: TGTGCCAGCAGCCCGACGACAGACAGGCCACCTAGGGGTGAAAAACTGTTTTTT. Translated: CASSPTTDRPPRGEKLFF.

This sequence joins TRBV29-1 and TRBJ2-2; possible D gene TRBD2, 6 bases. The V end lost 7 bases, the J end lost 6 bases, and 18 bases lay between the germline ends. Germline V gives CDR1 SQVTM, CDR2 ANQGSEA. The CDR3 spans 14 residues. The CDR3 DNA reads TGCAGCGCCAAGTCGGGGGAAATTGCCGGGGAGCTGTTTTTT. Translated: CSAKSGEIAGELFF.

Worth noting for this clone: The junction and the germline gene differ at one end; a read error may be behind it. CDR3 nucleotide sequence: TGTACCAGCAGCCAAGGACAGGAACCGCGGGAGCAGTACTTC. This gives the protein CTSSQGQEPREQYF. The chain employs TRBV7-3 and TRBJ2-7; 7 bases map to TRBD1. This CDR3 has 14 residues. CDR1 and CDR2 from the germline V gene are SGHTA and FQGTGA.

The V and J genes are TRBV4-1 and TRBJ2-7; 9 nucleotides match TRBD1. The ends lost 1 base at V and 2 bases at J; junction bases unmatched: 6. The CDR3 sequence is 16 residues long. Looked up from germline, CDR1 is MGHRA and CDR2 is YSYEKL. The CDR3 region has the DNA TGCGCCAGCAGCCAAGCGGGGGACAGGGTCACCTACGAGCAGTACTTC. This translates into CASSQAGDRVTYEQYF.

Only one count was recorded for this clone. V gene TRBV4-2 combines with J gene TRBJ2-1, with D perhaps TRBD2 (6 bases). The V gene's germline CDR1 is LGHNA and CDR2 YNFKEQ. The CDR3 runs 14 residues. Trimming pared 0 bases from V and 10 bases from J, leaving 13 bases between. The CDR3: CASSQDTSRPEQFF. CDR3 in DNA: TGTGCCAGCAGCCAAGATACTAGCCGACCGGAGCAGTTCTTC.

The chain links TRBV23-1 to TRBJ2-1; 8 bases map to TRBD2. TRBV23-1 is given ORF status, its function remaining uncertain. With V trimmed by 6 bases and J by 10 bases, 14 bases remained unmatched. The CDR3 length is 15 residues. CDR3 coding DNA: TGCGCCAGCAGCCCGGTCGGGGGGGCGGACGGGGAGCAGTTCTTC. Its translation is CASSPVGGADGEQFF.

This clone was observed a few times. The chain combines TRBV2 with TRBJ1-4, with 8 nucleotides matching TRBD1. Germline-derived CDR1 and CDR2 are SNHLY and FYNNEI. J was trimmed by 7 bases and V by 3 bases; bases with no gene match: 13. This CDR3 contains 17 residues. CDR3 amino acids: CASSESGTGVRSEKLFF. The CDR3 DNA follows: TGTGCCAGCAGTGAGAGCGGGACAGGCGTTAGGAGTGAAAAACTGTTTTTT. Full variable domain (remainder filled in from reference TRBV2 and TRBJ1-4): EPEVTQTPSHQVTQMGQEVILRCVPISNHLYFYWYRQILGQKVEFLVSFYNNEISEKSEIFDDQFSVERPDGSNFTLKIRSTKLEDSAMYFCASSESGTGVRSEKLFFGSGTQLSVL.

In its sample, this clone was seen a few times. The chain links TRBV4-1 to TRBJ1-2, with 7 bases that match TRBD1. The CDR3 runs to 15 residues. Trimming removed 1 base from V and 7 bases from J; junction bases left unmatched: 9. CDR1 MGHRA and CDR2 YSYEKL come from the germline V gene. The chain's CDR3 is CASSQVEWTGSGYTF. CDR3 nucleotides: TGCGCCAGCAGCCAAGTCGAATGGACAGGCTCTGGCTACACCTTC.

CDR3 region: CASSYRGGSIGYGYTF. The CDR3 bases are TGTGCCAGCAGTTACAGGGGGGGATCTATCGGCTATGGCTACACCTTC. The chain uses TRBV6-5 and TRBJ1-2; a possible D gene is TRBD1 (6 bases). Germline V gene sequence: CDR1 MNHEY, CDR2 SVGAGI. The V end lost 2 bases, the J end lost 4 bases, and 17 bases lay between the germline ends. The CDR3 totals 16 residues.

The gene calls are TRBV5-1 and TRBJ2-1, with TRBD2 identical over 8 bases. Per germline, CDR1 SGHRS and CDR2 YFSETQ. The CDR3 covers 13 residues. The trim removed 3 bases at V and 8 bases at J, leaving 4 bases unmatched. This CDR3 is CASSYPGGHEQFF. The CDR3, as DNA: TGCGCCAGCAGCTACCCGGGGGGGCATGAGCAGTTCTTC.

This chain uses TRBV7-3 with TRBJ1-1; possibly TRBD1 for D (6 bases). The V gene lost 3 bases and the J gene lost 11 bases, with 16 bases spanning the gap. CDR1 is SGHTA and CDR2 is FQGTGA in the germline V gene. CDR3 size: 13 residues. For the CDR3, the DNA is TGTGCCAGCAGCTTGGGACACTTCTTTGGGGCTTTCTTT. This sequence encodes CASSLGHFFGAFF.

CDR3 loop: CASSLVEGLTDTQYF. DNA for the CDR3: TGTGCCAGCAGCTTAGTGGAGGGGCTCACAGATACGCAGTATTTT. V is TRBV7-8 and J is TRBJ2-3; D is possibly TRBD2 (6 bases). V shed 1 base and J shed 2 bases, with 10 bases lying between them. The CDR3 has 15 residues. Looked up from germline, CDR1 is SGHVS and CDR2 is FQNEAQ.

The CDR3 region is CASSLARGAYNEQFF. In nucleotides, the CDR3 is TGTGCCAGCAGCTTAGCGCGGGGGGCTTACAATGAGCAGTTCTTC. This chain joins TRBV7-8 and TRBJ2-1; 8 bases are shared with TRBD2. Germline trimming cut 0 bases from V and 4 bases from J; bases unmatched to any gene: 2. This CDR3 is built from 15 residues. Germline V gene data show CDR1 as SGHVS and CDR2 as FQNEAQ.

The chain recombines TRBV5-6 with TRBJ1-2, with D perhaps matching TRBD1 (5 bases). Per the germline V gene, CDR1 is SGHDT and CDR2 is YYEEEE. CDR3 size: 13 residues. The V end lost 3 bases, the J end lost 3 bases, and 9 bases lay between the germline ends. CDR3 protein: CASSYPGDYGYTF. In DNA form, the CDR3 reads TGTGCCAGCAGCTATCCGGGGGACTATGGCTACACCTTC.